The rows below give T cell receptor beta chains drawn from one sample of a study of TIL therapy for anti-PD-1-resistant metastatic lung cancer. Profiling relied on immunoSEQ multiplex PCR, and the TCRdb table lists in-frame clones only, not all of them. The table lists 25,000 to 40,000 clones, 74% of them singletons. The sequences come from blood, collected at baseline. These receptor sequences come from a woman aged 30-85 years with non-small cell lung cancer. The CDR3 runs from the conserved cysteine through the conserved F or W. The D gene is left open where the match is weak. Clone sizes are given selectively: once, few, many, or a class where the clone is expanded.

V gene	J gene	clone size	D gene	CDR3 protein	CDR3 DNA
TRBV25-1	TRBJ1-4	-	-	CASIGGAGEKLFF	TGTGCCAGCATTGGAGGGGCGGGAGAAAAACTGTTTTTT
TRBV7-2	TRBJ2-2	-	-	CASSPQGSNWVGELFF	TGTGCCAGCAGCCCGCAGGGTAGTAATTGGGTCGGGGAGCTGTTTTTT
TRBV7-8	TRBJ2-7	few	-	CASSLKTSGEQYF	TGTGCCAGCAGCCTAAAGACTAGTGGCGAGCAGTACTTC
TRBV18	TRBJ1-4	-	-	CASSPSIRGEKLFF	TGTGCCAGCTCACCATCTATTCGCGGGGAAAAACTGTTTTTT
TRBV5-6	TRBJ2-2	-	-	CASSLVSADGELFF	TGTGCCAGCAGCTTGGTTTCTGCTGACGGGGAGCTGTTTTTT
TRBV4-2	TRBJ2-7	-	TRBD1	CASSLDRGTYEQYF	TGTGCCAGCAGCCTGGACAGGGGTACCTACGAGCAGTACTTC
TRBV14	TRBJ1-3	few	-	CASSRQWEYGNTIYF	TGTGCCAGCAGCCGACAATGGGAGTATGGAAACACCATATATTTT
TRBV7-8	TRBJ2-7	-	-	CASSLLGPHYEQYF	TGTGCCAGCAGCTTACTCGGACCCCACTACGAGCAGTACTTC
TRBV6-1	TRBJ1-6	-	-	CASTRSSYNSPLHF	TGTGCCAGCACTAGGAGCTCCTATAATTCACCCCTCCACTTT
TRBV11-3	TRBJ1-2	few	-	CASSVDGYGYTF	TGTGCCAGCAGCGTCGACGGCTATGGCTACACCTTC
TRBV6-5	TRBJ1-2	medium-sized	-	CASSPGQTSPYGYTF	TGTGCCAGCAGTCCCGGACAGACCTCGCCCTATGGCTACACCTTC
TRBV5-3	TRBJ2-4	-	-	CARSLAFGRTRNKNIQYF	TGTGCCAGAAGCTTGGCCTTTGGCCGAACCCGGAATAAAAACATTCAGTACTTC
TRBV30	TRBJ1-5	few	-	CAWSKGSNQPQHF	TGTGCCTGGAGTAAGGGAAGCAATCAGCCCCAGCATTTT
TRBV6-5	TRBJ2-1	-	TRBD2	CASHRSGSNEQFF	TGTGCCAGCCATCGGAGCGGGAGCAATGAGCAGTTCTTC
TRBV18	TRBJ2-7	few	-	CASSARGLGNPYEQYF	TGTGCCAGCTCCGCGAGAGGGCTCGGAAACCCCTACGAGCAGTACTTC
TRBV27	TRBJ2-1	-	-	CASSSFKMGSYNEQFF	TGTGCCAGCAGTTCATTCAAAATGGGCTCCTACAATGAGCAGTTCTTC
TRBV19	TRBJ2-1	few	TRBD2	CASSLLAGGRNEQFF	TGTGCCAGTAGCTTACTAGCGGGAGGGCGAAATGAGCAGTTCTTC
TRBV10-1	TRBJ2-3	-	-	CASSSLQDTQYF	TGCGCCAGCAGTTCTCTTCAGGATACGCAGTATTTT
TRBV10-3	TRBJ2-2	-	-	CAISTVSGELFF	TGTGCCATCAGTACGGTCAGCGGGGAGCTGTTTTTT
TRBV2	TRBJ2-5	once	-	CANRGGGETQYF	TGTGCCAACAGGGGAGGGGGGGAGACCCAGTACTTC
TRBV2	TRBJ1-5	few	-	CASSSAGKVQPQHF	TGTGCCAGTTCCAGTGCAGGGAAGGTTCAGCCCCAGCATTTT
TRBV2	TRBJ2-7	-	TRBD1	CASKSITGANKVEQYF	TGTGCCAGCAAATCAATCACAGGGGCGAACAAGGTGGAGCAGTACTTC
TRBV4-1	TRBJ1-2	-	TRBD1	CASSQSGGGYTF	TGCGCCAGCAGCCAATCAGGGGGGGGCTACACCTTC
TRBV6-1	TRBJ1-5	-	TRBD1	CASSEQEETGVSYSNQPQHF	TGTGCCAGCAGTGAACAGGAAGAGACAGGGGTTAGTTATAGCAATCAGCCCCAGCATTTT